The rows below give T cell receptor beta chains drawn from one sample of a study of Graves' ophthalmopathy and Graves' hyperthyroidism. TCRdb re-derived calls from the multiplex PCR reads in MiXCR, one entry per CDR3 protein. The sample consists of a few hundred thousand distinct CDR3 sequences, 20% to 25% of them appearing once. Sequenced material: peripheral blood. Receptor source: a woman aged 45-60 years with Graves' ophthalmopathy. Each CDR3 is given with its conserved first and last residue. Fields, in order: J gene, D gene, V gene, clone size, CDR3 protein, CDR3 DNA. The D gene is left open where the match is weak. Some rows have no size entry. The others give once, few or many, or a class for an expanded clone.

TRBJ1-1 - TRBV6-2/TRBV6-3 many CASRPPQTNTEAFF TGTGCCAGCAGACCCCCTCAGACGAACACTGAAGCTTTCTTT
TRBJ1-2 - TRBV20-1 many CSAQRVGGGDYGYTF TGCAGTGCTCAGAGGGTGGGGGGCGGCGACTATGGCTACACCTTC
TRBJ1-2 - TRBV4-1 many CASSQEDPARGTF TGCGCCAGCAGCCAAGAAGATCCAGCCCGGGGAACCTTC
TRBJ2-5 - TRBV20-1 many CSARDGAAWETQYF TGCAGTGCTAGAGATGGGGCAGCGTGGGAGACCCAGTACTTC
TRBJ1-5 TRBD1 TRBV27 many CASGRGTGHLSNQPQHF TGTGCCAGCGGAAGAGGGACAGGGCATTTGAGCAATCAGCCCCAGCATTTT
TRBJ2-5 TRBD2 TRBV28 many CASRRPTSGNQETQYF TGTGCCAGCAGACGACCGACTAGCGGCAACCAAGAGACCCAGTACTTC
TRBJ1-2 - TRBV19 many CASSPAYGGGYGYTF TGTGCCAGTAGTCCCGCATATGGGGGCGGCTATGGCTACACCTTC
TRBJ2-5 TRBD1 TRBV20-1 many CSAVYLLGGPRQETQYF TGCAGTGCTGTTTACCTACTAGGGGGCCCGCGCCAAGAGACCCAGTACTTC
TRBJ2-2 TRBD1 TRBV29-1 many CSVGGQGAPGSTGELFF TGCAGCGTTGGGGGACAGGGGGCGCCGGGGTCCACCGGGGAGCTGTTTTTT
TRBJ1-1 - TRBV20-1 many CSAREQGGRTEAFF TGCAGTGCTAGAGAACAGGGTGGGCGGACTGAAGCTTTCTTT
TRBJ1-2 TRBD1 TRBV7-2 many CASSLMGTVGYTF TGTGCCAGCAGCTTAATGGGGACAGTTGGCTACACCTTC
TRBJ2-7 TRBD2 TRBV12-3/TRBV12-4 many CASSLIGLAGDSYEQYF TGTGCCAGCAGTTTAATCGGACTAGCGGGAGATTCCTACGAGCAGTACTTC
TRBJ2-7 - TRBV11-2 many CASSIAVWYEQYF TGTGCCAGCAGCATAGCTGTCTGGTACGAGCAGTACTTC
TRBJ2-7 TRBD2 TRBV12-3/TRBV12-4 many CASRGTSGRTYEQYF TGTGCCAGCAGAGGGACTAGCGGGCGGACCTACGAGCAGTACTTC
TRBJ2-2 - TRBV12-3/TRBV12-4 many CASSSWGTGELFF TGTGCCAGCAGCTCATGGGGGACGGGGGAGCTGTTTTTT
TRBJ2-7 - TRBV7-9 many CASSLGSFRAAYEQYF TGTGCCAGCAGCTTAGGTTCTTTCAGGGCTGCCTACGAGCAGTACTTC
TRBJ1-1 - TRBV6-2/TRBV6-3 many CASSRGTEAFF TGTGCCAGCTCTAGAGGGACTGAAGCTTTCTTT
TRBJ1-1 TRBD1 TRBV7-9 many CASSLAGTANTEAFF TGTGCCAGCAGCTTAGCCGGGACAGCGAACACTGAAGCTTTCTTT
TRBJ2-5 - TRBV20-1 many CSALQPQETQYF TGCAGTGCGTTGCAGCCCCAAGAGACCCAGTACTTC
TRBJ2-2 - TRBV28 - CASTFPGYTGELFF TGTGCCAGCACCTTTCCAGGGTACACCGGGGAGCTGTTTTTT
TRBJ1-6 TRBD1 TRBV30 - CASAGGNGLSPLHF TGTGCCTCAGCAGGGGGCAACGGGTTATCACCCCTCCACTTT
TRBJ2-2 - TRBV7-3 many CASSHSTDTGELFF TGTGCCAGCAGCCACAGTACGGACACCGGGGAGCTGTTTTTT
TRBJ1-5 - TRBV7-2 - CASSLGLQPQHF TGTGCCAGCAGCTTAGGACTTCAGCCCCAGCATTTT
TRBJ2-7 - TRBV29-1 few CSVGGRDYEQYF TGCAGCGTTGGGGGGCGAGACTACGAGCAGTACTTC
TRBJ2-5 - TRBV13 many CASSSTNSRETQYF TGTGCCAGCAGCTCCACGAACTCTCGCGAGACCCAGTACTTC
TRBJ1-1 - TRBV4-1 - CASSQAGGRSTEAFF TGCGCCAGCAGCCAAGCCGGGGGTAGAAGTACTGAAGCTTTCTTT
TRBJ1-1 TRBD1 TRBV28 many CASSSGQGKAFF TGTGCCAGCAGTTCAGGACAGGGTAAAGCTTTCTTT
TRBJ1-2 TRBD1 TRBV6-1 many CASIRDRGNYGYTF TGTGCCAGCATCCGGGACAGGGGTAACTATGGCTACACCTTC
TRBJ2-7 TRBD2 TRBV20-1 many CSASSGRSYEQYF TGCAGTGCTAGTAGCGGGAGGAGCTACGAGCAGTACTTC